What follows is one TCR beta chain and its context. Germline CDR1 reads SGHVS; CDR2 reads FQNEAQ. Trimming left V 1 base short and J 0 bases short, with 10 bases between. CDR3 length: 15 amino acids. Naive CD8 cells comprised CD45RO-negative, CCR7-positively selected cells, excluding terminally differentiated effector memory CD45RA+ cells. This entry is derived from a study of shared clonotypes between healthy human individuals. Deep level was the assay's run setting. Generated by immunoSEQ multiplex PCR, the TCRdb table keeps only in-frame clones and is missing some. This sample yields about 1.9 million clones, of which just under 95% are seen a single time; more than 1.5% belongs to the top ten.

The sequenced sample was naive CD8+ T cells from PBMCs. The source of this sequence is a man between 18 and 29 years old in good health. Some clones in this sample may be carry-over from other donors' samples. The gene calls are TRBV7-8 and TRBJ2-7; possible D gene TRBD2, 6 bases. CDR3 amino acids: CASSLEEGSSYEQYF. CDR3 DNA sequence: TGTGCCAGCAGCTTAGAGGAGGGGAGCTCCTACGAGCAGTACTTC. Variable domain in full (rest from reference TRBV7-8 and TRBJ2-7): GAGVSQSPRYKVAKRGQDVALRCDPISGHVSLFWYQQALGQGPEFLTYFQNEAQLDKSGLPSDRFFAERPEGSVSTLKIQRTQQEDSAVYLCASSLEEGSSYEQYFGPGTRLTVT.